Each of the 25 T cell receptor beta chains below was sequenced from the same sample in a study of T cell changes during pregnancy in multiple sclerosis. Some clones are missing from TCRdb's copy, which holds only in-frame ones; the method was immunoSEQ multiplex PCR. The sample shows tens of thousands of clones, about 90% of them seen only once. The sample in question was peripheral blood, obtained after pregnancy. These receptors came from a female donor in good health, enrolled as a control in a pregnancy study.

V usage is TRBV19 and J usage is TRBJ2-7; 8 bases agree with TRBD2. CDR1 is LNHDA and CDR2 is SQIVND in the germline V gene (reference sequence). The CDR3 consists of 14 residues. V lost 5 bases, J lost 6 bases, and 9 bases stayed unmatched. The CDR3 DNA is TGTGCCAGTAGTTACGGGAGGGCACACAGCGAGCAGTACTTC. This sequence encodes CASSYGRAHSEQYF.

The chain joins TRBV19 to TRBJ1-3, with D perhaps TRBD1 (6 bases). The germline V gene has CDR1 LNHDA and CDR2 SQIVND (reference sequence). Trimming shortened V by 4 bases and J by 0 bases, and 19 bases separated the two germline ends. The length of the CDR3 is 18 residues. The CDR3 nucleotides are TGTGCCAGTAGTACAGAAAACAGGGTTCATCTCTCTGGAAACACCATATATTTT. This sequence encodes CASSTENRVHLSGNTIYF.

The rearrangement uses TRBV7-9 and TRBJ2-7; 7 bases agree with TRBD2. CDR1 is SEHNR and CDR2 is FQNEAQ in the germline V gene (reference sequence). The CDR3 runs to 14 residues. V lost 5 bases to trimming and J lost 2 bases; unmatched junction nucleotides: 6. The CDR3 protein is CASSLPGLAYEQYF. The DNA for the CDR3 is TGTGCCAGCAGCCTCCCCGGACTAGCCTACGAGCAGTACTTC. Drawing the rest from reference TRBV7-9 and TRBJ2-7, the complete variable domain is DTGVSQNPRHKITKRGQNVTFRCDPISEHNRLYWYRQTLGQGPEFLTYFQNEAQLEKSRLLSDRFSAERPKGSFSTLEIQRTEQGDSAMYLCASSLPGLAYEQYFGPGTRLTVT.

CDR3 sequence: CAPSSVSSGVPNPLYEQYF. Written as DNA, the CDR3 is TGTGCCCCCTCGTCGGTCTCTAGCGGAGTGCCAAACCCCCTCTACGAGCAGTACTTC. The rearrangement links TRBV7-2 to TRBJ2-7, with 7 bases lining up with TRBD2. Trimming cost V 11 bases and J 3 bases; bases outside gene matches: 28. CDR1 and CDR2 from the germline V gene are SGHTA and FQGNSA. The CDR3 sequence is 19 residues long.

V is TRBV6-5 and J is TRBJ2-1; 8 nucleotides match TRBD1. CDR3 length: 16 amino acids. Trimming took 4 bases from V and 3 from J; bases not matched to a gene: 8. Per the germline V gene, CDR1 is MNHEY and CDR2 is SVGAGI. The CDR3 loop is CASSLTGTGSYNEQFF. CDR3 coding DNA: TGTGCCAGCAGTTTAACCGGGACAGGAAGCTACAATGAGCAGTTCTTC.

The chain recombines TRBV27 with TRBJ2-7, with a weak D call TRBD2 (6 bases). CDR1 and CDR2 (germline): MNHEY, SMNVEV (reference sequence). V lost 2 bases, J lost 1 base, and 9 bases lay in between. The CDR3 totals 14 residues. CDR3 sequence: CASSLRAGSYEQYF. CDR3 in DNA: TGTGCCAGCAGTTTAAGAGCGGGTTCCTACGAGCAGTACTTC.

The chain carries TRBV9 and TRBJ1-6, with 10 bases lining up with TRBD1. Germline lookup yields CDR1 SGDLS and CDR2 YYNGEE. Unmatched junction bases numbered 5, after V lost 4 bases and J lost 10 bases. This CDR3 is 14 amino acids long. The CDR3 loop is CASSRDRGHSPLHF. CDR3 nucleotides: TGTGCCAGCAGCAGGGACAGGGGCCACTCACCCCTCCACTTT.

This chain connects TRBV27 to TRBJ2-7; 8 positions match TRBD1. The germline V gene encodes CDR1 MNHEY and CDR2 SMNVEV (reference sequence). The J segment lost 6 bases and the V segment lost 5 bases, leaving 9 bases of the junction unmatched. The CDR3 length is 14 residues. CDR3 residues: CASSLTTGVGEQYF. CDR3 DNA sequence: TGTGCCAGCAGTCTAACGACAGGGGTGGGCGAGCAGTACTTC.

V and J are TRBV28 and TRBJ2-5, with a possible D match to TRBD1 (6 bases). The V and J ends lost 3 bases and 0 bases respectively, with 11 bases between them. The length of the CDR3 is 15 residues. Germline V gives CDR1 MDHEN, CDR2 SYDVKM. CDR3 protein: CASSFRDTYQETQYF. In nucleotides, the CDR3 is TGTGCCAGCAGTTTCCGGGACACCTACCAAGAGACCCAGTACTTC.

The V call is TRBV9, the J call TRBJ2-7, with a tentative D call TRBD1 (6 bases). The CDR3 consists of 14 residues. V lost 3 bases and J lost 3, with 13 bases in between. Per the germline V gene, CDR1 is SGDLS and CDR2 is YYNGEE. CDR3 coding DNA: TGTGCCAGCAGCGCACAGGGACGTAGCTACGAGCAGTACTTC. Translation: CASSAQGRSYEQYF.

This clone was detected a few times. This chain uses TRBV5-8 with TRBJ1-5; a possible D gene is TRBD1 (5 bases). Germline V gene lookup returns CDR1 SGHTS and CDR2 YDEGEE. The CDR3 covers 15 residues. V lost 0 bases and J 5 bases, leaving 12 bases between the germline ends. In nucleotides, the CDR3 is TGTGCCAGCAGCTTGGCCTGGCAGGGCCATCAGCCCCAGCATTTT. Translated, it gives CASSLAWQGHQPQHF.

This clone has only a few counts. The chain has TRBV11-3 and TRBJ2-3; TRBD2 matches at 8 bases. The CDR3 length is 17 residues. J was trimmed by 2 bases and V by 5 bases; bases with no gene match: 12. The germline CDR1 and CDR2 sequences are SGHNT and YENEEA. The CDR3 bases are TGTGCCAGCAGCCGCGGGAGGAGTAGCGGAAACACAGATACGCAGTATTTT. The encoded protein is CASSRGRSSGNTDTQYF.

This chain connects TRBV29-1 to TRBJ2-5, with TRBD2 as a possible D gene (5 bases). Germline V gene data show CDR1 as SQVTM and CDR2 as ANQGSEA. The CDR3 has 14 amino acids. V dropped 0 bases and J dropped 7 bases, with 15 bases sitting between them. CDR3 sequence (DNA): TGCAGCGTTGAAGAAGGAGAACCCCGGGGGACCCAGTACTTC. Translated, it gives CSVEEGEPRGTQYF.

The V call is TRBV27, the J call TRBJ1-2; TRBD1 agrees at 9 bases. CDR3 length equals 16 residues. V was clipped by 3 bases and J by 3 bases; unmatched bases: 8. Germline V gene lookup returns CDR1 MNHEY and CDR2 SMNVEV (reference sequence). Written as DNA, the CDR3 is TGTGCCAGCAGTTTTTCGGACAGGGGAGTTTACTATGGCTACACCTTC. It translates to CASSFSDRGVYYGYTF.

This chain's CDR3 is CASSQRTVAYEQYF. The CDR3 DNA reads TGTGCCAGCAGCCAACGGACAGTGGCCTACGAGCAGTACTTC. The chain uses TRBV4-2 and TRBJ2-7, with TRBD1 as a possible D gene (6 bases). Germline lookup yields CDR1 LGHNA and CDR2 YNFKEQ. The length of the CDR3 is 14 residues. V was shortened by 2 bases and J by 2 bases, with 10 bases between the two germline ends.

The chain is built from TRBV2 and TRBJ2-5; tentative D call: TRBD2 (5 bases). Trimming left V 4 bases short and J 5 bases short, with 17 bases between. The germline V gene encodes CDR1 SNHLY and CDR2 FYNNEI. The CDR3 has 15 residues. CDR3 in amino acids: CASSGPGYGRETQYF. DNA of the CDR3: TGTGCCAGCAGTGGACCGGGGTATGGCAGGGAGACCCAGTACTTC.

The chain carries TRBV29-1 and TRBJ1-1, with a weak D call TRBD1 (5 bases). V lost 4 bases, J lost 6 bases, and 15 bases lay in between. CDR3 length: 13 residues. The germline gives CDR1 SQVTM, CDR2 ANQGSEA. The CDR3 sequence: CSVAGQPVAEAFF. CDR3 nucleotide sequence: TGCAGCGTTGCCGGACAACCCGTCGCTGAAGCTTTCTTT.

This chain connects TRBV19 to TRBJ1-2; unclear D gene. There are 15 residues in the CDR3. The ends were cut back, 5 bases at V and 3 bases at J, with 16 bases in the middle. Germline-derived CDR1 and CDR2 are LNHDA and SQIVND (reference sequence). The DNA of the CDR3 is TGTGCCAGTAGTCTAAACCCCCCGCTAGACTATGGCTACACCTTC. This encodes CASSLNPPLDYGYTF.

The chain employs TRBV30 and TRBJ2-3, with TRBD2 matching over 8 bases. CDR1 GTSNPN and CDR2 SVGIG come from the germline V gene (reference sequence). The CDR3 is made up of 12 amino acids. After removal of 7 bases from V and 5 bases from J, the junction contained 5 bases not matched to a gene. CDR3: CASPGGGDTQYF. The CDR3, as DNA: TGTGCCTCCCCCGGGGGGGGAGATACGCAGTATTTT.

The J gene is TRBJ1-3, the V gene TRBV18, with D unresolved. This CDR3 spans 16 amino acids. CDR1 is KGHSH, CDR2 LQKENI, per germline. Trimming shortened V by 0 bases and J by 4 bases, and 13 bases separated the two germline ends. Here the CDR3 reads CASSPPRKTSGNTIYF. Here the CDR3 DNA reads TGTGCCAGCTCACCACCGAGGAAGACGTCGGGAAACACCATATATTTT.

In this sample, this clone turned up once. The chain joins TRBV5-6 to TRBJ1-1; a possible D gene is TRBD1 (5 bases). Germline V gives CDR1 SGHDT, CDR2 YYEEEE. The CDR3 covers 14 residues. The V end was cut by 4 bases, the J end by 1 base, with 11 bases between. CDR3 bases: TGTGCCAGCAGCCCCCCGGGGGGGAACACTGAAGCTTTCTTT. Translated: CASSPPGGNTEAFF.

The V gene is TRBV5-1, the J gene TRBJ2-2; 11 bases are a match to TRBD1. With V trimmed by 5 bases and J by 6 bases, 6 bases remained unmatched. The CDR3 length is 15 residues. Germline V gene lookup returns CDR1 SGHRS and CDR2 YFSETQ. The CDR3 here is CASSRTGGESGELFF. CDR3 nucleotides: TGCGCCAGCAGTCGGACAGGGGGCGAATCCGGGGAGCTGTTTTTT.

V gene TRBV7-2 combines with J gene TRBJ1-1; TRBD1 aligns across 7 bases. Trimming at V came to 8 bases and at J to 3 bases, leaving 6 bases not matched to a gene. The CDR3 length is 13 residues. Germline V gives CDR1 SGHTA, CDR2 FQGNSA. The CDR3 coding sequence is TGTGCCAGCGGGAACAGGGGATACACTGAAGCTTTCTTT. Protein sequence: CASGNRGYTEAFF.

This chain joins TRBV19 and TRBJ2-2; TRBD1 matches 9 bases. Germline CDR1 LNHDA, CDR2 SQIVND (reference sequence). Losses at the gene ends were 4 bases for V and 3 bases for J; bases not matched to a gene: 6. The length of the CDR3 is 16 residues. Written as DNA, the CDR3 is TGTGCCAGTAGTACCCGACAGGGGGGATACACCGGGGAGCTGTTTTTT. Its translation: CASSTRQGGYTGELFF.

The chain links TRBV6-5 to TRBJ1-1, with D perhaps TRBD1 (6 bases). Germline V CDR1 and CDR2: MNHEY, SVGAGI. This CDR3 spans 13 amino acids. Between the trimmed V and J ends, which lost 2 bases and 6 bases, there was a span of 10 bases. The CDR3 protein is CASSYTGSAEAFF. CDR3 coding DNA: TGTGCCAGCAGTTACACAGGGTCTGCTGAAGCTTTCTTT.